This T cell receptor (beta chain) is drawn from a study of blood T cells in healthy people across ages. In its sample, this clonotype was seen a few times. Per sample, a minimum of 6.5 million PBMCs were isolated. A J-beta primer mix and a sample-barcoded 5' primer were used in a second PCR of roughly 7 to 12 cycles. Every individual sample yielded 2.5 million or more paired-end reads (each containing CDR3). A single record per CDR3 protein comes from TCRdb applying MiXCR to the 5' RACE reads. This sample yields more than 1.4 million distinct CDR3 sequences, of which 42% are seen a single time; roughly 8.2% belongs to the top ten. This CDR3 spans 16 amino acids. V dropped 4 bases and J dropped 2 bases, with 15 bases sitting between them. CDR1 and CDR2 (germline): MGHRA, YSYEKL.

This TCR derives from a woman younger than 30 in good health. The sample consisted of blood. The chain combines TRBV4-1 with TRBJ2-1, with a possible D match to TRBD2 (6 bases). The CDR3 sequence is CASSPGGQATYNEQFF. The CDR3 coding sequence is TGCGCCAGCAGCCCCGGGGGTCAGGCTACCTACAATGAGCAGTTCTTC.